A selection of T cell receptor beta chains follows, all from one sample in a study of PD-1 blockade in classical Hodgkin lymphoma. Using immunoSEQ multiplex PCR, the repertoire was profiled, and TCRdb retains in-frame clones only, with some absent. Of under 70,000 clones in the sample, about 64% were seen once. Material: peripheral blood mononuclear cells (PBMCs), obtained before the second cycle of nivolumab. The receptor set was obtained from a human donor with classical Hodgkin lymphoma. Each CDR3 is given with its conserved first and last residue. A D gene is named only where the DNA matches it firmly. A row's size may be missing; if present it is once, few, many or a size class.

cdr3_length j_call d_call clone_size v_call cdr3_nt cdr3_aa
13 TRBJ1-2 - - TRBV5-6 TGTGCCAGCAGCTTGCTCGGTGAGAGCGGCTACACCTTC CASSLLGESGYTF
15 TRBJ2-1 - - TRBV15 TGTGCCACCAGCAGAGATCGGGTGACTGGCATTGAGCAGTTCTTC CATSRDRVTGIEQFF
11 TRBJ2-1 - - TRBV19 TGTGCCAGTAGTTTTAACAATGAGCAGTTCTTC CASSFNNEQFF
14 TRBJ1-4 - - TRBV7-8 TGTGCCAGCAGCTTACGGGGCAGGGATGAAAAACTGTTTTTT CASSLRGRDEKLFF
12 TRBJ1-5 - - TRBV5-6 TGTGCCAGCAGCTTTTCCAATCAGCCCCAGCATTTT CASSFSNQPQHF
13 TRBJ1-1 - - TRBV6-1 TGTGCCAGCAGCCCGGGGGGGAACACTGAAGCTTTCTTT CASSPGGNTEAFF
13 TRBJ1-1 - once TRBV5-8 TGTGCCAGCAGCTTGCCACCGATCACTGAAGCTTTCTTT CASSLPPITEAFF
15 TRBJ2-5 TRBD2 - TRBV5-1 TGCGCCAGCAGCTGGTTCAGCGGGGAGGGTGAGACCCAGTACTTC CASSWFSGEGETQYF
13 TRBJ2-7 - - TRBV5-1 TGCGCCAGCAGCTTTTCCGGATCCTACGAGCAGTACTTC CASSFSGSYEQYF
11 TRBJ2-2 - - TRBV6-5 TGTGCCAGCAGTTTTAGCGGGGAGCTGTTTTTT CASSFSGELFF
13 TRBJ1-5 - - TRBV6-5 TGTGCCAGCAGTTATAGTAACGGTCAGCCCCAGCATTTT CASSYSNGQPQHF
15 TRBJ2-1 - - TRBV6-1 TGTGCCAGCAGTGAAGCGAGGGGTACCTACAATGAGCAGTTCTTC CASSEARGTYNEQFF
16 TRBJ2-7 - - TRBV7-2 TGTGCCAGCAGCTTCCCTCTATCGACAGGTCTTTGGGAGCAGTACTTC CASSFPLSTGLWEQYF
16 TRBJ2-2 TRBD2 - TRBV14 TGTGCCAGCAGCCGTAGGACTAGCGCAAACACCGGGGAGCTGTTTTTT CASSRRTSANTGELFF
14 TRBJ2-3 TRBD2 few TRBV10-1 TGCGCCAGCTCCGAGCGGGGTCTAACAGATACGCAGTATTTT CASSERGLTDTQYF
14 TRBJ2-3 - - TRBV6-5 TGTGCCAGCAGTTACTATGGGTGGACAGATACGCAGTATTTT CASSYYGWTDTQYF
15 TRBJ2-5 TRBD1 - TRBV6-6 TGTGCCAGCACTCTGGACAGGGGTGGTGAGGAGACCCAGTACTTC CASTLDRGGEETQYF
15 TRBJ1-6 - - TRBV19 TGTGCCAGCCATGGGAAACAAGGGTATAATTCACCCCTCCACTTT CASHGKQGYNSPLHF
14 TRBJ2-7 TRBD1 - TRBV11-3 TGTGCCAGCAGCTTACTGGACAGGGTCTACGAGCAGTACTTC CASSLLDRVYEQYF
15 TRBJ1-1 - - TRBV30 TGTGCCTGGAGTGTAATGGCTGGTCTGAACACTGAAGCTTTCTTT CAWSVMAGLNTEAFF
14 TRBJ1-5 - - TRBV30 TGTGCCTGGAGTGTATACGGGGGCAGGGAGCCCCAGCATTTT CAWSVYGGREPQHF
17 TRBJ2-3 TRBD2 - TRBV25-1 TGTGCCAGCAGTGAATTAAGACTAGCGGGGGGAGGAGATACGCAGTATTTT CASSELRLAGGGDTQYF
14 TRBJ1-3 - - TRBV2 TGTGCCAGCAGTGGGGGGTTTTGGGGAAACACCATATATTTT CASSGGFWGNTIYF
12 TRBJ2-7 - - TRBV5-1 TGCGCCAGCAGCTTGTATCCTTACGAGCAGTACTTC CASSLYPYEQYF
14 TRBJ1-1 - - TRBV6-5 TGTGCCAGCAGTGAAGAAGGGTCTTACACTGAAGCTTTCTTT CASSEEGSYTEAFF
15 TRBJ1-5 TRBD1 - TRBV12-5 TGTGCTAGTGGTCCAGGACAGGGAGGCAATCAGCCCCAGCATTTT CASGPGQGGNQPQHF
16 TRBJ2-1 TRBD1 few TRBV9 TGTGCCAGCAGCCCAGTGGGGACAGGAGTATACAATGAGCAGTTCTTC CASSPVGTGVYNEQFF
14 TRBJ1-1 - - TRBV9 TGTGCCAGCAGCGTAAGGCCGGGGAACACTGAAGCTTTCTTT CASSVRPGNTEAFF
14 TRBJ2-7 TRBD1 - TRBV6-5 TGTGCCAGCAGCCTGACAGGGAATGGGGTAGAGCAGTACTTC CASSLTGNGVEQYF
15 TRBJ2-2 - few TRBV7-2 TGTGCCAGCAGCTGGACACCAAATGGGGCCGGGGAGCTGTTTTTT CASSWTPNGAGELFF
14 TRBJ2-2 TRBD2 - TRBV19 TGTGCCAGTAGTATTAGGCTAGCGGCGGGGGAGCTGTTTTTT CASSIRLAAGELFF
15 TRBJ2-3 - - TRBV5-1 TGCGCCAGCAGCTCCGGGGCAGGGGAGGCAGATACGCAGTATTTT CASSSGAGEADTQYF
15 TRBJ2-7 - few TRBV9 TGTGCCAGCAGCACCGGTGGGGGCAATGCCTACGAGCAGTACTTC CASSTGGGNAYEQYF
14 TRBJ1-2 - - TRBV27 TGTGCCAGCAGTCGTACGGGACTGTCCTATGGCTACACCTTC CASSRTGLSYGYTF
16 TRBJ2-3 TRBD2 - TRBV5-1 TGCGCCAGCAGCTTCTTAGCGGGAGAAGGCACAGATACGCAGTATTTT CASSFLAGEGTDTQYF
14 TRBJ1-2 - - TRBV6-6 TGTGCCAGCACCACTCCCCCGGGGGGGTCTGGCTACACCTTC CASTTPPGGSGYTF
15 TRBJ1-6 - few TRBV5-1 TGCGCCAGCACCCCTTCGACAGCCTATAATTCACCCCTCCACTTT CASTPSTAYNSPLHF
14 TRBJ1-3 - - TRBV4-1 TGCGCCAGCAGCCAAGTCGGCTCTGGAAACACCATATATTTT CASSQVGSGNTIYF
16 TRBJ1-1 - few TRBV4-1 TGCGCCAGCAGCTCGCCCAACGGGGACCCGAACACTGAAGCTTTCTTT CASSSPNGDPNTEAFF
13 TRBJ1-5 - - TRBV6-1 TGTGCCAGCGGGGACACCCAACTCCAGCCCCAGCATTTT CASGDTQLQPQHF
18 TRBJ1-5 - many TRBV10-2 TGCGCCAGCAGTTCTAGTCGGGGGACTGAATATAGCAATCAGCCCCAGCATTTT CASSSSRGTEYSNQPQHF
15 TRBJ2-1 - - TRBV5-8 TGTGCCAGCAGCTTGGCGGGCAGGTGGGGCAATGAGCAGTTCTTC CASSLAGRWGNEQFF
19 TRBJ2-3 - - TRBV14 TGTGCCAGCAGCCCCAGGAGGATGGGGCGAGGACTCAACACAGATACGCAGTATTTT CASSPRRMGRGLNTDTQYF
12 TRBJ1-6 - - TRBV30 TGTGCCTGGAGTCCCGGTCCTGACCCCCTCCACTTT CAWSPGPDPLHF
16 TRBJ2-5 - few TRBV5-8 TGTGCCAGCAGCTTGGTCGGGAGAGGGACAGAAGAGACCCAGTACTTC CASSLVGRGTEETQYF
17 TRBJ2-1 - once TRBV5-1 TGCGCCAGCAGCTTCCGCGAGACAGGAACCTTCTACAATGAGCAGTTCTTC CASSFRETGTFYNEQFF
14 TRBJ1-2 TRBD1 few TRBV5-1 TGCGCCAGCAGCTCCACAGGGGGGTCCTATGGCTACACCTTC CASSSTGGSYGYTF
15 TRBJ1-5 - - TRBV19 TGTGCCAGTAGTATCGTGGTAAGGAGCAATCAGCCCCAGCATTTT CASSIVVRSNQPQHF
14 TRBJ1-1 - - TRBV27 TGTGCCAGCAGTCCTCGCAGGGTTGGGACTGAAGCTTTCTTT CASSPRRVGTEAFF
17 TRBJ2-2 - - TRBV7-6 TGTGCCAGCAGCCTTGACCCGGGGACCGCCGGCACCGGGGAGCTGTTTTTT CASSLDPGTAGTGELFF
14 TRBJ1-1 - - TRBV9 TGTGCCAGCAGCGTCAGCGACGAGGGGACTGAAGCTTTCTTT CASSVSDEGTEAFF
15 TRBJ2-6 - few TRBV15 TGTGCCACCAGCAGGGGTAGGGGGGAGGCCAACGTCCTGACTTTC CATSRGRGEANVLTF
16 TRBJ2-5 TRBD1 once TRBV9 TGTGCCAGCAGCTTCGCGGGGACAGGGGGCGAGGAGACCCAGTACTTC CASSFAGTGGEETQYF
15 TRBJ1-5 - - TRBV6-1 TGTGCCAGCAGTCCCGGGACGGTTAGCAATCAGCCCCAGCATTTT CASSPGTVSNQPQHF